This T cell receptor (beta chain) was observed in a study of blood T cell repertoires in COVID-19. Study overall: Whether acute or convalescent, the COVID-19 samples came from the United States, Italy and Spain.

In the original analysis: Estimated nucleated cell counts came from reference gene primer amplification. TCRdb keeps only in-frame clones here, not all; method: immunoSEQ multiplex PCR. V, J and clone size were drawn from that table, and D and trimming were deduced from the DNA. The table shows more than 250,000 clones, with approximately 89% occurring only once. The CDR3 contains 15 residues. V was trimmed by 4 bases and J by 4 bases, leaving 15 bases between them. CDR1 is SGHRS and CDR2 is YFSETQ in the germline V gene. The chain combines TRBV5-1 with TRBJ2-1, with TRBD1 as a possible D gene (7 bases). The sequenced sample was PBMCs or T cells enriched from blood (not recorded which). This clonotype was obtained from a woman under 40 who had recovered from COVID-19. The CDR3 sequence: CASSAQGEEYNEQFF. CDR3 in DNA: TGCGCCAGCAGCGCTCAGGGGGAGGAATACAATGAGCAGTTCTTC.